This T cell receptor beta chain was sequenced during a study of shared clonotypes between healthy human individuals. Study details: The composition of the donors was a couple of women and three men aged 18 to 49.

About this clone itself: Its antigen is undetermined.

Measured with immunoSEQ multiplex PCR; TCRdb has only the in-frame clones, and not every one. Among under 2,000,000 clones listed, over 85% were seen once. The naive CD8 fraction comprised CD45RO-negative cells positively selected for CCR7 and excluded terminally differentiated effector memory CD45RA+ cells. Notes on the study in general: Sampling was confined to blood; repertoires within tissues likely differ.

The receptor's source is a young man in good health. The sequenced sample consisted of naive CD8+ T cells sorted from blood.

This CDR3 is CAISEQGYSYGYTF. In nucleotides, the CDR3 is TGTGCCATCAGTGAGCAGGGCTACAGCTATGGCTACACCTTC. This sequence joins TRBV10-3 and TRBJ1-2, with D possibly TRBD1 on 5 matching bases. This CDR3 is 14 amino acids long. Deletions cut 2 bases from V and 4 bases from J, with 11 bases between. Germline CDR1 is ENHRY and CDR2 is SYGVKD.